This T cell receptor (beta chain) appears in the sequencing data of a study of neoadjuvant nivolumab and ipilimumab in lung cancer. Assay: immunoSEQ multiplex PCR; the TCRdb copy retains only in-frame clones and omits some. The sample lists 5,000 to 5,500 clones; 91% were seen once. V lost 8 bases and J lost 5; bases outside the gene matches: 13. Germline lookup yields CDR1 SNHLY and CDR2 FYNNEI. There are 18 residues in the CDR3. The gene calls are TRBV2 and TRBJ2-3; TRBD2 aligns across 16 bases. The receptor comes from an adult with non-small cell lung cancer. Some clones in this sample may be carry-over from other donors' samples. Here the sequenced sample was blood, taken after neoadjuvant nivolumab, alone or with ipilimumab, at or shortly before surgery. CDR3 DNA: TGTGCCAGCGAAGGGACTAGCGGGAGGGAGCCTGGGGGAGATACGCAGTATTTT. Translated: CASEGTSGREPGGDTQYF. Combining the CDR3 with reference TRBV2 and TRBJ2-3 gives the whole variable domain EPEVTQTPSHQVTQMGQEVILRCVPISNHLYFYWYRQILGQKVEFLVSFYNNEISEKSEIFDDQFSVERPDGSNFTLKIRSTKLEDSAMYFCASEGTSGREPGGDTQYFGPGTRLTVL.